Here is one T cell receptor beta chain with its context. Its cognate antigen is unknown. The data were taken from a study of blood T cells in healthy people across ages. Study conclusions and caveats: Measured against age, TCR beta diversity per million T cells decreased in a roughly linear manner.

Germline lookup yields CDR1 DFQATT and CDR2 SNEGSKA (reference sequence). CDR3 length: 15 amino acids. V lost 1 base, J lost 5 bases, and 3 bases stayed unmatched. It was roughly 10 milliliters of peripheral blood that were drawn from each donor. A J-beta primer mix and a sample-barcoded 5' primer were used in a second PCR of roughly 6 to 12 cycles. From each sample, at least 2.5 million paired-end reads containing CDR3 were obtained. From the 5' RACE reads, TCRdb called clonotypes with MiXCR, one entry per CDR3 protein. The sample has around 1.5 million distinct CDR3 sequences, 59% seen once; the top ten hold over 5.5%.

This TCR came from a man aged 18 to 29 in good health. Sequenced sample: blood. This chain connects TRBV20-1 to TRBJ2-5; TRBD2 matches 14 bases. The CDR3 coding sequence is TGCAGTGCTAGAGGACTAGCGGGAGGGGACGAGACCCAGTACTTC. Protein: CSARGLAGGDETQYF.